The rows below give T cell receptor beta chains drawn from one sample of a study of OX40 agonist ivuxolimab in advanced cancers. Generated by immunoSEQ multiplex PCR, the TCRdb table keeps only in-frame clones and is missing some. The table has about 24,000 clones, approximately 80% seen once; the top ten hold roughly 18%. Sample: CD4+ or CD8+ T cells sorted from blood, taken in a trial of the OX40 agonist ivuxolimab. Receptors were obtained from an adult with an advanced solid tumor such as melanoma, head and neck, liver or kidney cancer. Each CDR3 is given with its conserved first and last residue. D genes are given only for firm matches. A row's size may be missing; if present it is once, few, many or a size class.

V gene	J gene	D gene	clone size	CDR3 protein	CDR3 DNA
TRBV29-1	TRBJ1-2	.	.	CSAATGLSNYGYTF	TGCAGCGCCGCGACAGGCCTCTCAAACTATGGCTACACCTTC
TRBV4-2	TRBJ2-5	.	.	CASSQVFGGDQETQYF	TGTGCCAGCAGCCAAGTCTTTGGGGGAGACCAAGAGACCCAGTACTTC
TRBV11-3	TRBJ2-2	.	.	CASSSGTYDTGELFF	TGTGCCAGCAGCTCCGGGACTTATGACACCGGGGAGCTGTTTTTT
TRBV10-3	TRBJ2-1	TRBD2	.	CAIGSKAGDLYNEQFF	TGTGCCATCGGCTCGAAAGCGGGAGACCTCTACAATGAGCAGTTCTTC
TRBV6-1	TRBJ2-7	.	.	CASSAMVQGISSYEQYF	TGTGCCAGCAGTGCAATGGTTCAGGGGATTTCCTCCTACGAGCAGTACTTC
TRBV4-1	TRBJ1-6	.	.	CASSQELISPLHF	TGCGCCAGCAGCCAAGAGTTGATTTCACCCCTCCACTTT
TRBV27	TRBJ2-2	.	few	CASSISTQGTGELFF	TGTGCCAGCAGTATCAGCACTCAGGGGACCGGGGAGCTGTTTTTT
TRBV19	TRBJ2-7	.	few	CPQPIRGSYEQYF	TGTCCCCAACCAATTCGGGGTAGTTACGAGCAGTACTTC
TRBV6-5	TRBJ1-4	TRBD1	.	CASSYQDRMGKLFF	TGTGCCAGCAGTTACCAGGACAGGATGGGAAAACTGTTTTTT
TRBV15	TRBJ1-1	TRBD1	.	CATSTRGQGNTEAFF	TGTGCCACCAGCACCAGGGGACAGGGGAACACTGAAGCTTTCTTT
TRBV7-2	TRBJ1-6	.	few	CASSSDQVINSPLHF	TGTGCCAGCAGCTCCGATCAGGTTATTAATTCACCCCTCCACTTT
TRBV7-2	TRBJ2-5	.	.	CASQSYSQETQYF	TGTGCCAGCCAGTCATACTCCCAAGAGACCCAGTACTTC
TRBV6-5	TRBJ1-6	.	.	CASMVTQGSPLHF	TGTGCCAGCATGGTAACACAGGGATCCCCCCTCCACTTT
TRBV5-5	TRBJ1-5	TRBD1	few	CASSLRQGPQPQHF	TGTGCCAGCAGCTTACGACAGGGACCTCAGCCCCAGCATTTT
TRBV19	TRBJ2-7	.	.	CASSIAPTGTYEQYF	TGTGCCAGTAGTATAGCCCCCACGGGGACCTACGAGCAGTACTTC
TRBV13	TRBJ2-3	.	.	CASSLVGAGDTQYF	TGTGCCAGCAGCTTAGTAGGGGCGGGAGATACGCAGTATTTT
TRBV5-8	TRBJ1-5	TRBD1	.	CASSRDRAQPQHF	TGTGCCAGCAGCCGGGACAGGGCGCAGCCCCAGCATTTT
TRBV7-9	TRBJ2-7	TRBD1	once	CASSPRTGTYEQYF	TGTGCCAGCAGCCCGAGGACAGGAACCTACGAGCAGTACTTC
TRBV30	TRBJ1-1	TRBD1	.	CAWSLGGLGAFF	TGTGCCTGGAGCCTAGGGGGCCTTGGAGCTTTCTTT
TRBV2	TRBJ2-5	.	.	CASSRAGKGQETQYF	TGTGCCAGCAGTCGAGCAGGGAAGGGCCAAGAGACCCAGTACTTC
TRBV7-9	TRBJ1-2	.	.	CASSLEGNYGYTF	TGTGCCAGCAGCTTAGAGGGGAACTATGGCTACACCTTC
TRBV11-2	TRBJ2-7	.	medium-sized	CASSLEGAHYEQYF	TGTGCCAGCAGCTTAGAAGGGGCCCATTACGAGCAGTACTTC
TRBV7-2	TRBJ1-2	TRBD1	.	CASSLRTGSYGYTF	TGTGCCAGCAGCCTAAGGACAGGGTCTTATGGCTACACCTTC
TRBV7-9	TRBJ2-5	.	few	CASSGIGNQETQYF	TGTGCCAGCAGCGGAATTGGCAATCAAGAGACCCAGTACTTC
TRBV11-2	TRBJ2-1	TRBD1	.	CASSLFGTGTNEQFF	TGTGCCAGCAGCTTATTTGGGACAGGTACCAATGAGCAGTTCTTC
TRBV7-3	TRBJ1-1	.	.	CASSLEPSAAEAFF	TGTGCCAGCAGCTTGGAGCCAAGTGCGGCTGAAGCTTTCTTT
TRBV11-3	TRBJ2-7	TRBD2	.	CASSSRTSGEQYF	TGTGCCAGCAGCTCCCGGACTAGCGGCGAGCAGTACTTC
TRBV6-1	TRBJ1-1	TRBD1	.	CASSDHNRGPEYAEAFF	TGTGCCAGCAGTGATCATAACAGGGGTCCCGAGTACGCTGAAGCTTTCTTT
TRBV27	TRBJ2-1	TRBD1	.	CASHPQGMLSNEQFF	TGTGCCAGTCACCCACAGGGGATGCTTAGTAATGAGCAGTTCTTC
TRBV29-1	TRBJ1-2	.	once	CSVGAHTTNYGYTF	TGCAGCGTTGGGGCCCACACGACTAACTATGGCTACACCTTC
TRBV14	TRBJ1-2	.	.	CASSRLQGKAYGYTF	TGTGCCAGCAGCCGGTTACAGGGTAAAGCCTATGGCTACACCTTC
TRBV4-2	TRBJ1-4	.	.	CASSQRVAGADEKLFF	TGTGCCAGCAGCCAAAGAGTCGCCGGGGCGGACGAAAAACTGTTTTTT
TRBV11-2	TRBJ1-1	.	.	CASSLERAVEAFF	TGTGCCAGCAGCCTAGAAAGGGCAGTAGAAGCTTTCTTT
TRBV6-1	TRBJ2-7	.	.	CASSQNRGTSGEQYF	TGTGCCAGCAGCCAGAACCGGGGGACATCAGGCGAGCAGTACTTC
TRBV7-2	TRBJ2-1	TRBD2	.	CASMGLADNEQFF	TGTGCCAGCATGGGGCTAGCGGACAATGAGCAGTTCTTC
TRBV14	TRBJ1-3	.	.	CASSQERGSGNTIYF	TGTGCCAGCAGCCAAGAAAGGGGTTCTGGAAACACCATATATTTT
TRBV9	TRBJ1-2	TRBD1	.	CASSETQGTNYGYTF	TGTGCCAGCAGCGAGACACAGGGGACTAACTATGGCTACACCTTC
TRBV15	TRBJ2-7	TRBD1	.	CATSRGSGTGGGMEQYF	TGTGCCACCAGCAGAGGATCCGGGACAGGGGGAGGAATGGAGCAGTACTTC
TRBV6-5	TRBJ1-2	.	.	CASSPKRVSNYGYTF	TGTGCCAGCAGCCCTAAGAGGGTTTCTAACTATGGCTACACCTTC
TRBV2	TRBJ1-1	.	.	CASSLPQDRTEAFF	TGTGCCAGCAGCCTTCCACAGGATAGGACTGAAGCTTTCTTT
TRBV5-1	TRBJ2-5	.	.	CASTNSPGLKETQYF	TGCGCCAGCACTAACTCGCCGGGACTTAAAGAGACCCAGTACTTC
TRBV7-2	TRBJ2-5	.	few	CASSLNRPQGKETQYF	TGTGCCAGCAGCCTAAATCGTCCACAGGGAAAGGAGACCCAGTACTTC
TRBV11-3	TRBJ2-7	.	.	CASSLDGDSSVF	TGTGCCAGCAGCTTAGATGGGGACTCGTCGGTCTTC
TRBV10-1	TRBJ2-7	.	.	CASSEGRDTARYEQYF	TGCGCCAGCAGTGAAGGCAGGGACACGGCGAGGTACGAGCAGTACTTC
TRBV4-3	TRBJ2-7	TRBD2	.	CASSPFPYGGGPPEQYF	TGCGCCAGCAGCCCCTTCCCCTATGGGGGAGGGCCCCCTGAGCAGTACTTC
TRBV4-2	TRBJ2-1	.	once	CASSQGDGRHNEQFF	TGTGCCAGCAGCCAAGGGGATGGGCGCCACAATGAGCAGTTCTTC
TRBV12-5	TRBJ1-5	.	.	CASALNSNQPQHF	TGTGCTAGTGCTTTGAATAGCAATCAGCCCCAGCATTTT
TRBV7-2	TRBJ1-1	.	.	CASSLGAPTEAFF	TGTGCCAGCAGCTTAGGGGCCCCGACTGAAGCTTTCTTT
TRBV11-1	TRBJ2-7	.	.	CASSSKLRGGYEQYF	TGTGCCAGCAGCTCCAAGCTAAGGGGCGGCTACGAGCAGTACTTC
TRBV9	TRBJ2-2	.	.	CASSVGRNTGELFF	TGTGCCAGCAGCGTAGGCAGGAACACCGGGGAGCTGTTTTTT
TRBV28	TRBJ2-7	TRBD2	few	CASSRTSVEQYF	TGTGCCAGCAGTCGGACTAGCGTCGAGCAGTACTTC
TRBV5-1	TRBJ2-1	TRBD2	.	CASTSGGNEQFF	TGCGCCAGCACTAGCGGGGGCAATGAGCAGTTCTTC
TRBV4-1	TRBJ2-3	TRBD2	.	CASGLSGGDTDTQYF	TGCGCCAGCGGACTAAGCGGGGGCGACACAGATACGCAGTATTTT
TRBV6-4	TRBJ1-5	.	once	CASSGGANQPQHF	TGTGCCAGCAGTGGGGGGGCAAATCAGCCCCAGCATTTT
TRBV6-6	TRBJ1-5	TRBD1	.	CASSWGQGRNQPQHF	TGTGCCAGCAGTTGGGGACAGGGGAGGAATCAGCCCCAGCATTTT